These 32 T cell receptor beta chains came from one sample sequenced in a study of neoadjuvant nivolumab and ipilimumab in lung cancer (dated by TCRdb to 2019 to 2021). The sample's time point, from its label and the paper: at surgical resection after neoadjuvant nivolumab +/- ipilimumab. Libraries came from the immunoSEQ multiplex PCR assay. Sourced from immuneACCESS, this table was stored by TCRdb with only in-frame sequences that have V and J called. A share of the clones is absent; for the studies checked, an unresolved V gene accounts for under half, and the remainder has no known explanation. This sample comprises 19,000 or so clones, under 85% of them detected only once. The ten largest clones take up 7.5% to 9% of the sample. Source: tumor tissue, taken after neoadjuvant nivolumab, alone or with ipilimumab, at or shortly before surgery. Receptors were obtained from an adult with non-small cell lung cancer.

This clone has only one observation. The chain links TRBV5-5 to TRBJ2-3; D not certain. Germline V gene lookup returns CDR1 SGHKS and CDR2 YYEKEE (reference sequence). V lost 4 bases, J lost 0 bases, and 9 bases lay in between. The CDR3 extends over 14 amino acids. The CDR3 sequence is CASSAPGSTDTQYF. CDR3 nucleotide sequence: TGTGCCAGCAGCGCCCCTGGGAGCACAGATACGCAGTATTTT.

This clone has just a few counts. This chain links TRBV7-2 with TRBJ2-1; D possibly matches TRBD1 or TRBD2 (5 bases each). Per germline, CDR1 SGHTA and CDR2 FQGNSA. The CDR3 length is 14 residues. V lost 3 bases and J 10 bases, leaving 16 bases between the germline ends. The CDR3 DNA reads TGTGCCAGCAGCTTTTCCTCCGGGGCGAGAGAGCAGTTCTTC. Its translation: CASSFSSGAREQFF.

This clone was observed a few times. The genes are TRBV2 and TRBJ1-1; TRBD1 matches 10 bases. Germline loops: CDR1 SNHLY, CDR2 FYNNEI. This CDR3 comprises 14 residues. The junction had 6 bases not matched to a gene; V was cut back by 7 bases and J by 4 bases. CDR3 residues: CASMGDRGSTEAFF. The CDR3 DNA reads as TGTGCCAGCATGGGGGACAGGGGAAGCACTGAAGCTTTCTTT.

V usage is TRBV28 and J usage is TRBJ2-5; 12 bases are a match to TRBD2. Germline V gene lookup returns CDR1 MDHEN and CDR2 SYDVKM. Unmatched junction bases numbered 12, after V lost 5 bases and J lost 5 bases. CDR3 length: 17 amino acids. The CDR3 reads CASSRLTSGGHAETQYF. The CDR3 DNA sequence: TGTGCCAGCAGTCGCCTAACTAGCGGGGGGCACGCGGAGACCCAGTACTTC.

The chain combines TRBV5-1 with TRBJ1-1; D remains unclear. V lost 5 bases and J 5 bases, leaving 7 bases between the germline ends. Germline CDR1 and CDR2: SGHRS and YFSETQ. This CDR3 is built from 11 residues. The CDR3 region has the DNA TGCGCCAGCAGAAAAGGAACTGAAGCTTTCTTT. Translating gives CASRKGTEAFF.

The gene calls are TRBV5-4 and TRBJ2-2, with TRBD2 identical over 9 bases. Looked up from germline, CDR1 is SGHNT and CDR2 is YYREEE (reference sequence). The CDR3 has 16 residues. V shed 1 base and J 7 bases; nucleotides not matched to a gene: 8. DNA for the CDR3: TGTGCCAGCAGCTTGATTGGCGGGGGGGCCGGCGGGGAGCTGTTTTTT. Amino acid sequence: CASSLIGGGAGGELFF. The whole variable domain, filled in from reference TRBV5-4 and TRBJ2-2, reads ETGVTQSPTHLIKTRGQQVTLRCSSQSGHNTVSWYQQALGQGPQFIFQYYREEENGRGNFPPRFSGLQFPNYSSELNVNALELDDSALYLCASSLIGGGAGGELFFGEGSRLTVL.

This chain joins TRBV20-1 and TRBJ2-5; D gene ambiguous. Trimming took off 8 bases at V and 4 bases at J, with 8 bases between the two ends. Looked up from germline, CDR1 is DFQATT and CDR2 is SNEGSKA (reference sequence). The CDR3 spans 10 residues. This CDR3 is CSPGRETQYF. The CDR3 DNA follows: TGCAGTCCCGGGCGAGAGACCCAGTACTTC.

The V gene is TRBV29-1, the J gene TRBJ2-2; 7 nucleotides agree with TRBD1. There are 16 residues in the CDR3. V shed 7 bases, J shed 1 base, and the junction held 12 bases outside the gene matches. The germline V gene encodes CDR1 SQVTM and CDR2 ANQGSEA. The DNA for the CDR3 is TGCAGCGCAGCCTTCAGGGACAGTAGGAACACCGGGGAGCTGTTTTTT. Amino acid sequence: CSAAFRDSRNTGELFF.

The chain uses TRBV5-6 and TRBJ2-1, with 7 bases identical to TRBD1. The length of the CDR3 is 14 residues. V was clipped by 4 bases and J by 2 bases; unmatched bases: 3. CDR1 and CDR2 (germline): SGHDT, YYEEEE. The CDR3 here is CASSLGTAYNEQFF. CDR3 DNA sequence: TGTGCCAGCAGCCTCGGGACAGCCTACAATGAGCAGTTCTTC.

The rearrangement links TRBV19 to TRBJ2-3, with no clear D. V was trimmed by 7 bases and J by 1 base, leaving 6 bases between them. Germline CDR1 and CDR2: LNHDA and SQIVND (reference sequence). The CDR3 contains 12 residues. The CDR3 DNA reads TGTGCCAGTACCGGTGGCACAGATACGCAGTATTTT. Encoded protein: CASTGGTDTQYF.

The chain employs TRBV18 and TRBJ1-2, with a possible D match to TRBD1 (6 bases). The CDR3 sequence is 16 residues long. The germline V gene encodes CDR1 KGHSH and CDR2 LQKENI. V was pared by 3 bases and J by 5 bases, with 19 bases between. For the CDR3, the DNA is TGTGCCAGCTCACCCAGCCCGGGACACGTTGTATATGGCTACACCTTC. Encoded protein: CASSPSPGHVVYGYTF. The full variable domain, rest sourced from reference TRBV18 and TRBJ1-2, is NAGVMQNPRHLVRRRGQEARLRCSPMKGHSHVYWYRQLPEEGLKFMVYLQKENIIDESGMPKERFSAEFPKEGPSILRIQQVVRGDSAAYFCASSPSPGHVVYGYTFGSGTRLTVV.

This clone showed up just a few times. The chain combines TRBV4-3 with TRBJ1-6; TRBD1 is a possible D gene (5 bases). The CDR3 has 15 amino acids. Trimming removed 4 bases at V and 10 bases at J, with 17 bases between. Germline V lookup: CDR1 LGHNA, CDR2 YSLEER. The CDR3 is CASSPGGGLGSPLHF. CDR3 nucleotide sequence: TGCGCCAGCAGCCCCGGGGGGGGACTAGGGTCACCCCTCCACTTT.

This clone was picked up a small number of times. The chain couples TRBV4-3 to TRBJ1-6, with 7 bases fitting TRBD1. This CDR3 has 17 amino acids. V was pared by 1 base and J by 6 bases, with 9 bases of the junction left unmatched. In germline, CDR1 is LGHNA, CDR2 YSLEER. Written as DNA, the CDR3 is TGCGCCAGCAGCCAAGGAACACGTACAGGGGTTAATTCACCCCTCCACTTT. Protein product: CASSQGTRTGVNSPLHF.

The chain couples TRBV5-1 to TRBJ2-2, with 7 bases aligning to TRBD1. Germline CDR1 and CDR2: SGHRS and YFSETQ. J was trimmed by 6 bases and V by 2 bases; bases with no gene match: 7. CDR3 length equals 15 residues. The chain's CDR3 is CASSFGPGGSGELFF. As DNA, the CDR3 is TGCGCCAGCAGCTTCGGACCAGGGGGATCCGGGGAGCTGTTTTTT.

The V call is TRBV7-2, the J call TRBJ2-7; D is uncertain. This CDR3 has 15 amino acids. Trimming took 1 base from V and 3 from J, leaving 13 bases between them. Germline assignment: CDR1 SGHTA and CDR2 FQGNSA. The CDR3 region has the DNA TGTGCCAGCAGCTTAGAGGGCCAGCCCCTCTACGAGCAGTACTTC. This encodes CASSLEGQPLYEQYF. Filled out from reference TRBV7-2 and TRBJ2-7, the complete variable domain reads GAGVSQSPSNKVTEKGKDVELRCDPISGHTALYWYRQSLGQGLEFLIYFQGNSAPDKSGLPSDRFSAERTGGSVSTLTIQRTQQEDSAVYLCASSLEGQPLYEQYFGPGTRLTVT.

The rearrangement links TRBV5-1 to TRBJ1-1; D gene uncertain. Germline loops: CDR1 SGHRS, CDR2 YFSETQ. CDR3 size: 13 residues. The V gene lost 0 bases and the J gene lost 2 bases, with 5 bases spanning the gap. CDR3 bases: TGCGCCAGCAGCTTGGGAGGAAACACTGAAGCTTTCTTT. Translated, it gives CASSLGGNTEAFF.

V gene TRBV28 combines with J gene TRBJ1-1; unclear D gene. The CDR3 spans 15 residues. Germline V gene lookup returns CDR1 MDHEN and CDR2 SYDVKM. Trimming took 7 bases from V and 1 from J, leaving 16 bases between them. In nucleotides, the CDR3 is TGTGCCAGCACCCCTATAAGTCCCAAGAACACTGAAGCTTTCTTT. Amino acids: CASTPISPKNTEAFF.

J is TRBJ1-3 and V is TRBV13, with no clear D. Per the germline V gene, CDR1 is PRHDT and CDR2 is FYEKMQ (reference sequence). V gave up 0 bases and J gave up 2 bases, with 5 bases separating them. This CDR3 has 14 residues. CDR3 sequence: CASSLGETGNTIYF. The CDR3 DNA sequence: TGTGCCAGCAGCTTAGGGGAAACTGGAAACACCATATATTTT.

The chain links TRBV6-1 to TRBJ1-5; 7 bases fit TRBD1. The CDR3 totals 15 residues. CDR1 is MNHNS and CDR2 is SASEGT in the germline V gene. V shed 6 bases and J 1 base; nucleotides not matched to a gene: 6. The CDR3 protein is CASRTGSVSNQPQHF. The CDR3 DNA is TGTGCCAGCAGGACAGGGTCTGTAAGCAATCAGCCCCAGCATTTT.

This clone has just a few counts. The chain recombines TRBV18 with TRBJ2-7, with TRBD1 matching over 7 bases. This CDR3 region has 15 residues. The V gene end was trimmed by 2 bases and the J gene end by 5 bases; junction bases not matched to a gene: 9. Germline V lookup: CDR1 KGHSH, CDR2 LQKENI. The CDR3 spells CASSPYDRVHHEQYF. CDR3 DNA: TGTGCCAGCTCACCATACGACAGGGTTCACCACGAGCAGTACTTC.

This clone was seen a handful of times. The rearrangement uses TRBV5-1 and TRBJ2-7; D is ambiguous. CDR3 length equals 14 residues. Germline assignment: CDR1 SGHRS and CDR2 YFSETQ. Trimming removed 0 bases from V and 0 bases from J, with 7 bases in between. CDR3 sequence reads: CASSLAPGSYEQYF. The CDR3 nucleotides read TGCGCCAGCAGCTTGGCCCCAGGCTCCTACGAGCAGTACTTC.

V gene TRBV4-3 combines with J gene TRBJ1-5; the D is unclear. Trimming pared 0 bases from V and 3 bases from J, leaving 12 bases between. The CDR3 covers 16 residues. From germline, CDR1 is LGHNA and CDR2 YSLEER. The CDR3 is CASSQDFQVFNQPQHF. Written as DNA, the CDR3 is TGCGCCAGCAGCCAAGATTTTCAGGTATTCAATCAGCCCCAGCATTTT.

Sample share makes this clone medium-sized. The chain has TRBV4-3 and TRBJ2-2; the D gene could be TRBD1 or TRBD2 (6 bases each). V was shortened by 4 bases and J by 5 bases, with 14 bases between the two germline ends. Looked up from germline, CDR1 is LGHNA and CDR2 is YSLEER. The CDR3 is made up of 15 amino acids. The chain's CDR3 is CASSRGQGGTGELFF. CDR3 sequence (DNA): TGCGCCAGCAGCCGGGGACAAGGGGGGACCGGGGAGCTGTTTTTT.

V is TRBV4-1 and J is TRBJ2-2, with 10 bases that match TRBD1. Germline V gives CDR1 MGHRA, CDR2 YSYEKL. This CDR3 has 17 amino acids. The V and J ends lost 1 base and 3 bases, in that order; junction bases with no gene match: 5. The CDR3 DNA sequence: TGCGCCAGCAGCCAAGTCGACAGGGGGCGCGACACCGGGGAGCTGTTTTTT. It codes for CASSQVDRGRDTGELFF.

CDR3: CASTTGGGGYEQYF. CDR3 sequence (DNA): TGTGCCAGCACTACAGGCGGGGGAGGCTACGAGCAGTACTTC. The V gene is TRBV28, the J gene TRBJ2-7, with 7 nucleotides matching TRBD2. Per germline, CDR1 MDHEN and CDR2 SYDVKM. This CDR3 has 14 residues. The V segment lost 7 bases and the J segment 3 bases; nucleotides outside the gene matches: 9.

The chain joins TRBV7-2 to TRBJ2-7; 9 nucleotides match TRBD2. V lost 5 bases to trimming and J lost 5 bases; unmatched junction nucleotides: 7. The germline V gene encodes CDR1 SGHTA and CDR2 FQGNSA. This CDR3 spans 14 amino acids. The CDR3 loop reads CASSLRGGAHEQYF. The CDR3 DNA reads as TGTGCCAGCAGCCTGCGGGGGGGGGCACACGAGCAGTACTTC.

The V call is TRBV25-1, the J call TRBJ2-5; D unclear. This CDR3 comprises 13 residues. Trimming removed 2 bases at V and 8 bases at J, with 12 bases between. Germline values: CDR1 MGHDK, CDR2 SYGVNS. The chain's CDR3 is CASSEQPAETQYF. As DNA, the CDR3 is TGTGCCAGCAGTGAACAGCCGGCTGAAACCCAGTACTTC.

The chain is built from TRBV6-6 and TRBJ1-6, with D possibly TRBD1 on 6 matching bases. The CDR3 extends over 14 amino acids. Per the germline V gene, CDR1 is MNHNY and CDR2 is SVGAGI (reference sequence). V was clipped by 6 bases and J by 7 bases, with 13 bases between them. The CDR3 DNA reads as TGTGCCAGCAGACCAACAGGGCTGAATTCACCCCTCCACTTT. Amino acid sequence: CASRPTGLNSPLHF.

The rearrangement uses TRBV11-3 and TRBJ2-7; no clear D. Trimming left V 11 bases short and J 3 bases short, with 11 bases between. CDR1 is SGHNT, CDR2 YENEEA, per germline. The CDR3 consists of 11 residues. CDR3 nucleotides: TGTGCCCGTCTAGTCCTCTACGAGCAGTACTTC. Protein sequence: CARLVLYEQYF. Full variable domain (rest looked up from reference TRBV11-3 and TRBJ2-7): EAGVVQSPRYKIIEKKQPVAFWCNPISGHNTLYWYLQNLGQGPELLIRYENEEAVDDSQLPKDRFSAERLKGVDSTLKIQPAELGDSAVYLCARLVLYEQYFGPGTRLTVT.

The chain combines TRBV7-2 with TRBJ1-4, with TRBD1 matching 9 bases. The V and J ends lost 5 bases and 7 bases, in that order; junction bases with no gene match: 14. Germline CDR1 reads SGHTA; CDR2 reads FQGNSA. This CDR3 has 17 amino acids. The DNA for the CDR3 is TGTGCCAGCAGCCCGGGGACAGGGAGGATCAGTAGTGAAAAACTGTTTTTT. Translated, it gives CASSPGTGRISSEKLFF.

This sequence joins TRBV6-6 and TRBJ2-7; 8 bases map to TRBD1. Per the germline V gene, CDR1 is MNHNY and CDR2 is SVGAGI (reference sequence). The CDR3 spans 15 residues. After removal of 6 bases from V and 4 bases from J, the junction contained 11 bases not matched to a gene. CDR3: CASRGRDRGLYEQYF. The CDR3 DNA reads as TGTGCCAGCAGGGGCCGAGACAGGGGTTTGTACGAGCAGTACTTC.

The chain's CDR3 is CASSLLAGGSGTEAFF. The DNA of the CDR3 is TGCGCCAGCAGCCTTCTGGCGGGGGGAAGTGGGACTGAAGCTTTCTTT. This chain uses TRBV4-3 with TRBJ1-1; D may be TRBD1 (5 bases). CDR1 LGHNA and CDR2 YSLEER come from the germline V gene. The CDR3 is made up of 16 amino acids. V gave up 4 bases and J gave up 5 bases, with 20 bases separating them.